This T cell receptor (beta chain) was found in a study of cytomegalovirus exposure and HLA in healthy donors. This clone was detected only once. With 60 Vbeta and 13 Jbeta primers, the PCR was carried out. The protocol was immunoSEQ multiplex PCR, while the TCRdb copy is restricted to in-frame clones and leaves out a portion. The repertoire consists of over 150,000 clones, with less than 90% occurring once and the leading ten covering around 1.5%. CDR1 MNHNY and CDR2 SVGAGI come from the germline V gene (reference sequence). The CDR3 is 14 residues long. Sequenced material: PBMCs. The TCR originated in a man aged 50 to 60 in good health and CMV-seronegative. The chain couples TRBV6-6 to TRBJ2-5; no firm D call. The last part of the DNA fits TRBJ2-7 better; the J call may be wrong. CDR3 bases: TGTGCCAGCAGTTACTCGGCGGTCTCCTACGAGCAGTACTTC. This translates into CASSYSAVSYEQYF.